This record covers a single T cell receptor (beta chain). The data were obtained in a study of identical twins. The CDR3 consists of 14 residues. Germline V CDR1 and CDR2: SNHLY, FYNNEI. The germline V and J ends were trimmed by 4 bases and 5 bases, with 11 bases remaining between them. TCRdb re-called the 5' RACE reads with MiXCR, one entry per CDR3 protein. The profile shows hundreds of thousands of distinct CDR3 sequences, over 15% of them singletons. A further study also used this sample, focusing on T cells expressing NK-cell markers. That study reports: It was sorted CD3+CD56+NKG2C+, CD3+CD56+NKG2C- and CD3+CD56-NKG2C+ T cells that supplied the TCR beta repertoires. Serological testing identified seven of the eight sequenced donors as HCMV-seropositive and one as seronegative. Several experiments added an anti-gamma-delta TCR antibody to sort only alpha-beta TCR T cells. For over five donors, the dominant NKG2C+ clonotypes made up roughly 1.0-7.0% of their CD8+ T cells.

The sequence was collected from a woman in her late teens or twenties in good health. V is TRBV2 and J is TRBJ2-2, with a possible D match to TRBD2 (5 bases). What was sequenced was PBMCs. The CDR3 loop is CASSAGGLTGELFF. The CDR3 DNA reads TGTGCCAGCAGTGCAGGAGGCCTGACCGGGGAGCTGTTTTTT.